This TCR beta chain was captured in a study of Ad26.COV2.S vaccination and SARS-CoV-2 variants (TCRdb year 2021). As for the study more broadly: Donors in the vaccine arm were drawn from COV1001, a phase I-IIa trial of Ad26.COV2.S in healthy adults that was multicentre, randomized, double-blind and placebo-controlled. Ad26.COV2.S was administered intramuscularly at 5 x 10^10 or 1 x 10^11 viral particles, either as a single shot or as two shots given 56 days apart. TCRbeta repertoire sequencing served as the tool for gauging how specific and how broad the SARS-CoV-2-reactive T cell receptors were following Ad26.COV2.S vaccination. The TCR-sequenced set comprised roughly 30 samples: roughly 19 Ad26.COV2.S vaccine recipients, 5 placebo recipients and 8 SARS-CoV-2 convalescent individuals. Participants in the trial were split at random into five groups of five each, receiving low-dose or high-dose Ad26.COV2.S once or twice, or else placebo on both occasions. Investigators remained blinded to trial group allocation during experiments and outcome assessment. Results the study describes overall, beyond this receptor: The study was not powered to compare responses between vaccine doses or regimens. After vaccination, spike-specific CD8+ and CD4+ T cell responses were reported to show substantial breadth. Non-spike TCR breadth was comparable between vaccine and placebo recipients, consistent with the vaccine containing only spike. The authors noted that total T cell responses may have been underestimated by the TCR breadth and depth analyses. Higher spike-specific TCR breadth was observed in Ad26.COV2.S recipients than in placebo recipients (P = 0.0014).

The CDR3 sequence holds 15 residues, the cysteine and phenylalanine included. This entry keeps only the CDR3 DNA: 45 bases, framed from base 1. V loses 4 bases of germline sequence and J loses 3 bases, and the interval between the two ends is 16 bases. Via the germline V gene (reference sequence), CDR1 is GTSNPN and CDR2 SVGIG. About this clone itself: Its antigen specificity is not known. No base-level quality is on record; no much larger clone is a single base apart.

In the paper's terms, the treatment or condition label means: around 19 received Ad26.COV2.S at low or high dose, single or two shots; five or six received placebo; per-sample allocation not given. Repertoires of vaccine and placebo recipients were sequenced from samples taken on day 63 after the first injection. Between 29 July and 7 August 2020, Cohort 1b enrolled approximately 26 adults aged 18-55 years at one site in Boston, USA. Ad26.COV2.S consisted of a replication-incompetent adenovirus type 26 vector by which a prefusion-stabilized SARS-CoV-2 spike protein from the original Wuhan strain was expressed. The immunoSEQ Assay was used to sequence TCRbeta CDR3 regions. After extraction, genomic DNA underwent amplification by bias-controlled multiplex PCR, followed by high-throughput sequencing. On the study's bioinformatics: To quantify the absolute abundance of every unique TCRbeta CDR3 region, sequences were collapsed and filtered. T cell fraction was estimated by normalizing TCRbeta template counts to usable DNA, with usable DNA measured through amplification of reference genes found in all nucleated cells. Repertoire TCRs were annotated as SARS-CoV-2-specific when V gene, CDR3 amino acid sequence and J gene were exactly matched to a known reactive TCR set. The reference SARS-CoV-2 TCR set was obtained from MIRA and was filtered for enrichment in COVID-19-positive ImmuneCODE repertoires, whereby public or cross-reactive TCRs were removed. Drawing on the MIRA antigens, annotated TCRs were analysed further at the level of specific ORF or position within ORF. Breadth was defined as annotated unique rearrangements over total unique productive rearrangements; depth was the summed frequency of those rearrangements. Two-sided Wilcoxon rank-sum tests were used to compare TCR breadth between groups. Drawn from immuneACCESS, this table holds only the in-frame rearrangements with V and J called that TCRdb kept. Clones are partly lost; checked studies trace under half to an unresolved V gene and leave the rest unexplained. V, J and clone size are those of that table, while D and trimming were read from the DNA. The sample data list around 300,000 clones, and about 87% of these were observed just once. In total, the top ten clones hold 6.4% of the sample.

Here the sequenced sample was peripheral blood, taken in a trial of Ad26.COV2.S vaccine versus placebo. The receptor comes from a person between 18 and 65 years old who received the Ad26.COV2.S COVID-19 vaccine or a placebo. Recombination joined TRBV30 with TRBJ1-3; TRBD1 might be the D gene, on 6 matching bases. The DNA sequence reads TGTGCCTGGACCCTTGGGGGGGCGTTTGGAAACACCATATATTTT. Its protein reads: CAWTLGGAFGNTIYF. Joined to the reference TRBV30 and TRBJ1-3 proteins, this CDR3 gives the full variable domain: SQTIHQWPATLVQPVGSPLSLECTVEGTSNPNLYWYRQAAGRGLQLLFYSVGIGQISSEVPQNLSASRPQDRQFILSSKKLLLSDSGFYLCAWTLGGAFGNTIYFGEGSWLTVV.